This T cell receptor (beta chain) was profiled in a study of long-term antiretroviral therapy in people with HIV. About the study: The 2015 immediate-ART recommendation came about a decade after the earliest samples.

Findings and limits, study-wide: Relative to control repertoires, HIV repertoires exhibited narrower CDR3 length ranges.

Participants who had HIV were, without exception, treated in the United States. The run of the v3.0 immunoSEQ assay was at survey level. The assay was immunoSEQ multiplex PCR, and TCRdb's table has in-frame clones only and misses some. The sample has 25,000 or so clones, more than 75% seen once. This clone was recorded only once. As yet, its antigen is unknown. Per the germline V gene, CDR1 is SGHTA and CDR2 is FQGTGA. CDR3 length: 15 amino acids. Trimming cost V 2 bases and J 4 bases; bases outside gene matches: 4. This chain joins TRBV7-3 and TRBJ2-2; 7 positions agree with TRBD2. This TCR came from a woman aged 18-29 years with HIV. Sequenced here: unsorted PBMCs, sampled 0.5 years after starting antiretroviral therapy. The CDR3 DNA is TGTGCCAGCAGCTTAGGACTAGAGGGCACCGGGGAGCTGTTTTTT. It is translated as CASSLGLEGTGELFF.